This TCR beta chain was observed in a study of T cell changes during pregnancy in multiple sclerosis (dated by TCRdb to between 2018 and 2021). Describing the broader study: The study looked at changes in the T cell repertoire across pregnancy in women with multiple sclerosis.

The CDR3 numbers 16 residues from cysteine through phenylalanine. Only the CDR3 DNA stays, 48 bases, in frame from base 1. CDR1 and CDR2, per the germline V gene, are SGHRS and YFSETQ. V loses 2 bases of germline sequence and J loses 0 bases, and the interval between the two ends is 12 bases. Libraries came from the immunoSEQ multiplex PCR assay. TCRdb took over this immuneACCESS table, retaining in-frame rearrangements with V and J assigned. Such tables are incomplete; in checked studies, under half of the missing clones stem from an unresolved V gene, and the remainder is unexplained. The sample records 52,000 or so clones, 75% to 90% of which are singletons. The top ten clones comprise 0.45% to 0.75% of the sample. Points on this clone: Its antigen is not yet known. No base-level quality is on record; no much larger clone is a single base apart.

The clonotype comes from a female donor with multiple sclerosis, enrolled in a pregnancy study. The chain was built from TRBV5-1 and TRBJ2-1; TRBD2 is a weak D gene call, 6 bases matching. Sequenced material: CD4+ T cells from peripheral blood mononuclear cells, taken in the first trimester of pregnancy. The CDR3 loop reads CASSLGAGSSYNEQFF. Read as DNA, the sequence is TGCGCCAGCAGCTTAGGGGCGGGGAGCTCCTACAATGAGCAGTTCTTC.